The rows below give T cell receptor beta chains drawn from one sample of a study of T cell responses to AZD1222 COVID-19 vaccine. Clones were read by immunoSEQ multiplex PCR, and TCRdb kept only the in-frame ones, dropping some. Of about 150,000 clones in the sample, about 92% were seen once. Sequenced here: peripheral blood, sampled on day 0 of AZD1222 vaccination. These receptors were taken from an adult in good health. CDR3s leave out the opening cysteine and the closing phenylalanine or tryptophan. Clone size is not always given. Where it is, it says once, few, many or a class for expanded clones.

V: TRBV13; size: -; CDR3: ASSSRASGESSYEQY
V: TRBV11-2; size: -; CDR3: ASSLAQYNEQF
V: TRBV2; size: -; CDR3: ASSGTGAAYSNQPQH
V: TRBV19; size: -; CDR3: ASSIPRGGQPQH
V: TRBV5-1; size: -; CDR3: ASSLGTSGNTIY
V: TRBV23-1; size: -; CDR3: ASSRSGRTGQEPQH
V: TRBV21-1; size: -; CDR3: ASSPPGQGGETQY
V: TRBV7-2; size: -; CDR3: ASSFFGQGPNSPLH
V: TRBV19; size: -; CDR3: ASSRYNTEAF
V: TRBV7-8; size: -; CDR3: ASSRRRGPRETQY
V: TRBV7-9; size: -; CDR3: ASSLMFGEETQY
V: TRBV9; size: -; CDR3: ASSDSGVTLTDTQY
V: TRBV30; size: -; CDR3: AWTLRTGKRRTQY
V: TRBV6-5; size: -; CDR3: ASSYSPGSIPNEQF
V: TRBV28; size: -; CDR3: ASSTRARVRQPQH
V: TRBV19; size: -; CDR3: ASRKGSYNEQF
V: TRBV10-3; size: once; CDR3: AISESGPSGNTIY
V: TRBV19; size: -; CDR3: ASSIAANTEAF
V: TRBV18; size: -; CDR3: ASSPLGTGITDTQY
V: TRBV5-8; size: once; CDR3: ASSLQALGVYGYT
V: TRBV5-4; size: -; CDR3: ASSLPAPRDSYEQY
V: TRBV5-1; size: few; CDR3: ASSLNGGEQF
V: TRBV6-6; size: -; CDR3: ASIGGSHQPQH
V: TRBV13; size: -; CDR3: ASRTGANTGELF